This entry lists 8 T cell receptor beta chains sequenced from one sample in a study of STAT3 mutations in large granular lymphocyte leukemia (dated by TCRdb to between 2019 and 2020). Overall study outcomes, separate from this receptor: At least one immunodominant TCRbeta clonotype was identified in every T-LGLL patient, and multiple immunodominant subclonotypes were identified in about half of the T-LGLL patients.

Receptor amplification or capture employed the immunoSEQ multiplex PCR assay. TCRdb retrieved this table from immuneACCESS and kept in-frame rearrangements only. Not all clones are present; in checked studies, unresolved V genes account for under half, and no reason is known for the remainder. In this sample the table shows 2,500 to 3,500 clones, over 75% of which occur a single time. The ten most abundant clones make up 46% of the sample. Their cognate antigens are unknown. What was sequenced was peripheral blood mononuclear cells. Receptor source: a middle-aged man with T-cell large granular lymphocyte leukemia. Some clones in this sample may be carry-over from other donors' samples. The age is the age at diagnosis.

The CDR3 region is CASSLERRGNTEAFF. For the CDR3, the DNA is TGTGCCAGCAGCTTAGAGCGGCGGGGGAACACTGAAGCTTTCTTT. The chain uses TRBV13 and TRBJ1-1; the D is unclear. Per germline, CDR1 PRHDT and CDR2 FYEKMQ (reference sequence). V gave up 1 base and J gave up 1 base, with 10 bases separating them. The CDR3 runs 15 residues.

The gene calls are TRBV27 and TRBJ1-1, with D maybe TRBD1 (6 bases). Germline V gene data show CDR1 as MNHEY and CDR2 as SMNVEV (reference sequence). The CDR3 has 12 residues. Trimming took 5 bases from V and 11 from J, leaving 15 bases between them. The CDR3 region has the DNA TGTGCCAGCAGTCCCCCTGGGGGGGCGGCTTTCTTT. Translation gives CASSPPGGAAFF.

The J gene is TRBJ2-7, the V gene TRBV29-1; 10 bases align to TRBD1. CDR1 SQVTM and CDR2 ANQGSEA come from the germline V gene. The CDR3 consists of 16 residues. With V trimmed by 0 bases and J by 1 base, 6 bases remained unmatched. The CDR3 DNA is TGCAGCGTTGAAGATAGAAGGACAGGGGGTTCCTACGAGCAGTACTTC. Translating it yields CSVEDRRTGGSYEQYF.

This chain uses TRBV7-3 with TRBJ2-1, with D perhaps TRBD1 (6 bases). The CDR3 contains 14 residues. V was pared by 5 bases and J by 8 bases, with 16 bases between. CDR1 is SGHTA, CDR2 FQGTGA, per germline. This chain's CDR3 is CASSTGQARDEQFF. DNA for the CDR3: TGTGCCAGCAGCACGGGACAAGCGAGGGATGAGCAGTTCTTC.

The chain combines TRBV7-9 with TRBJ1-6; D might be TRBD1 (6 bases). CDR1 is SEHNR, CDR2 FQNEAQ, per germline (reference sequence). The CDR3 totals 15 residues. V lost 1 base and J lost 9, with 13 bases in between. CDR3: CASSLEAGGGSPLHF. DNA of the CDR3: TGTGCCAGCAGCTTAGAAGCCGGGGGCGGTTCACCCCTCCACTTT.

The chain uses TRBV13 and TRBJ2-3; 8 nucleotides line up with TRBD2. Germline lookup yields CDR1 PRHDT and CDR2 FYEKMQ (reference sequence). The CDR3 is 20 amino acids. Trimming took 4 bases from V and 0 from J; bases not matched to a gene: 18. CDR3 DNA: TGTGCCAGCAGCTCCTCGGTTCCAGCGGGGGCCTTCCCGAGCACAGATACGCAGTATTTT. Translated: CASSSSVPAGAFPSTDTQYF.

The rearrangement uses TRBV12-5 and TRBJ1-2; D is uncertain. Trimming left V 6 bases short and J 1 base short, with 15 bases between. The CDR3 length is 15 residues. Germline V lookup: CDR1 LGHNT, CDR2 FRNRAP. The CDR3 is CASGPEGWFNYGYTF. The DNA for the CDR3 is TGTGCTAGTGGCCCGGAAGGATGGTTTAACTATGGCTACACCTTC. Full variable domain (rest looked up from reference TRBV12-5 and TRBJ1-2): DARVTQTPRHKVTEMGQEVTMRCQPILGHNTVFWYRQTMMQGLELLAYFRNRAPLDDSGMPKDRFSAEMPDATLATLKIQPSEPRDSAVYFCASGPEGWFNYGYTFGSGTRLTVV.

J is TRBJ1-2 and V is TRBV6-5, with 8 bases identical to TRBD1. Germline CDR1 MNHEY, CDR2 SVGAGI. The CDR3 consists of 15 residues. Trimming cost V 8 bases and J 0 bases; bases outside gene matches: 8. The CDR3 DNA follows: TGTGCCAGCTTGCGGGACAGGCGTTCTAACTATGGCTACACCTTC. Its protein is CASLRDRRSNYGYTF.